Given below is one T cell receptor (beta chain) in context. Its antigen is unknown. Generated by immunoSEQ multiplex PCR, the TCRdb table keeps only in-frame clones and is missing some. The table has hundreds of thousands of clones, about 95% seen once. The length of the CDR3 is 13 residues. Germline-derived CDR1 and CDR2 are MNHEY and SMNVEV (reference sequence). J was trimmed by 0 bases and V by 10 bases; bases with no gene match: 5. Positive CCR7 selection of CD45RO-negative cells yielded the naive CD8 cells, and terminally differentiated effector memory CD45RA+ cells were excluded. The data were obtained in a study of shared clonotypes between healthy human individuals. Across the whole study: CD8 memory received one plate per donor, CD8 naive two, CD4 memory three and CD4 naive three.

Overall study findings and caveats: A generally larger estimated richness was seen in naive subsets than in memory subsets.

The chain combines TRBV27 with TRBJ2-7; 8 bases are a match to TRBD1. The sequencing input was naive CD8+ T cells sorted from blood. This receptor was identified in a woman under 40 in good health. Here the CDR3 reads CATRDRPSYEQYF. The CDR3 DNA sequence: TGTGCCACCAGGGACAGGCCCTCCTACGAGCAGTACTTC.